Included here is one TCR beta chain sequence, with context. Its antigen is unidentified. At the DNA level, this CDR3 is encoded by other sequences in the same sample as well. CDR1 is MGHRA and CDR2 is YSYEKL in the germline V gene. V lost 1 base and J lost 3; bases outside the gene matches: 0. The CDR3 extends over 15 amino acids. The data belong to a study of cytotoxic CD8 clonotypes in ibrutinib-treated CLL. In the study overall: Each sample contained, on average, approximately 230,000 productive templates and tens of thousands of productive rearrangements. General study findings and limits: Elevated clonality accompanied ibrutinib response, with a return toward baseline values at progression.

Investigators sought sequencing depths of between 1 in 200,000 and 1 in 1 million T cells. Measured with immunoSEQ multiplex PCR; TCRdb has only the in-frame clones, and not every one. The table has 250,000 to 350,000 clones, roughly four fifths seen once. TCR beta library input comprised roughly 2 micrograms of genomic DNA from cryopreserved PBMCs. This sample comprised PBMCs, obtained at disease progression, from a patient treated with ibrutinib. The sequence was collected from a human donor with chronic lymphocytic leukemia. The chain has TRBV4-1 and TRBJ2-7; 13 bases are a match to TRBD2. The CDR3 sequence: CASSQGTSGGYEQYF. The CDR3 DNA reads as TGCGCCAGCAGCCAAGGGACTAGCGGGGGCTACGAGCAGTACTTC.